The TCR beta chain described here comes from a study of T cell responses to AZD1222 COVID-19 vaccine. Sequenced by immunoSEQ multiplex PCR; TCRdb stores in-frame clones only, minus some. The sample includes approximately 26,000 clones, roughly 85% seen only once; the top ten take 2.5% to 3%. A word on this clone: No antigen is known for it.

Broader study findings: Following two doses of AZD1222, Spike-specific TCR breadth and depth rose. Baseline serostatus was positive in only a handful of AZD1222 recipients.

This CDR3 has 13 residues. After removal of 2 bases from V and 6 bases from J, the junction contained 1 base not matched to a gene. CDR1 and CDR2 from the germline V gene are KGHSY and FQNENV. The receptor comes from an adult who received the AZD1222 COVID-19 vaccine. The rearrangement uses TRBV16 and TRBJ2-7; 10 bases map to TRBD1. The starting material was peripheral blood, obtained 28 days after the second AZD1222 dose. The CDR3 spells CASSQRTGGEQYF. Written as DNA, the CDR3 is TGTGCCAGCAGCCAACGGACAGGGGGCGAGCAGTACTTC. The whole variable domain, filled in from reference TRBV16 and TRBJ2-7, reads GEEVAQTPKHLVRGEGQKAKLYCAPIKGHSYVFWYQQVLKNEFKFLISFQNENVFDETGMPKERFSAKCLPNSPCSLEIQATKLEDSAVYFCASSQRTGGEQYFGPGTRLTVT.